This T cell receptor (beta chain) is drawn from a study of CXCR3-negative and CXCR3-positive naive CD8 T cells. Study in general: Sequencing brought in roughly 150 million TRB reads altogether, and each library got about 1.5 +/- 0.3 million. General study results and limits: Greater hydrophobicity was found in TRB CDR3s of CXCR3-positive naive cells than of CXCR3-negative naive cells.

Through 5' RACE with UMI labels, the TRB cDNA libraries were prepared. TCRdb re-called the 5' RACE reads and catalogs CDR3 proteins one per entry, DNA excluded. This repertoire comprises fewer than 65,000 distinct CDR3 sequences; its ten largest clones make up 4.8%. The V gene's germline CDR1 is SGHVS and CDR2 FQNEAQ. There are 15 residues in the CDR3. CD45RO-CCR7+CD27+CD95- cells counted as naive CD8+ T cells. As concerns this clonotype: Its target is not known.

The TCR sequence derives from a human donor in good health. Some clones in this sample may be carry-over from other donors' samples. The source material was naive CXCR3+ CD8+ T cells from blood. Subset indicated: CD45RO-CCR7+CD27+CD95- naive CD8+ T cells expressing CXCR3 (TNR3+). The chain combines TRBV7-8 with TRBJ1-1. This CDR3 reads CASSLEEFMNTEAFF.